This TCR beta chain was observed in a study of cytomegalovirus exposure and HLA in healthy donors. Study at large: The study placed around 80% of its 398 genotyped donors in the Caucasian-associated ancestry cluster. Study-level findings and limits: Near-uniform donor sequencing depth was presumed by presence/absence analyses.

With regard to this clone: Its specificity is not known.

Trimming removed 2 bases at V and 5 bases at J, with 15 bases between. This CDR3 has 15 amino acids. CDR1 is SGHDN and CDR2 is FVKESK in the germline V gene. PCR used 60 Vbeta primers and 13 Jbeta primers. In the source study's methods: The count from a later analysis was 60 million to 85 million unique TCR beta chains, about 9.9 million of them shared. TCRdb's copy holds only in-frame clones and misses some; the assay was immunoSEQ multiplex PCR. The V and J calls and the clone size are those of that table, but D and trimming were determined from the DNA. The sample has some 90,000 clones; roughly 79% are singletons.

Material for sequencing was PBMCs. This TCR was recovered from a female donor in good health and CMV-seronegative. V usage is TRBV14 and J usage is TRBJ1-1; a weak D match, TRBD1 (5 bases). The CDR3 loop reads CASSQWRGGGTEAFF. CDR3 coding DNA: TGTGCCAGCAGCCAATGGAGGGGTGGGGGGACTGAAGCTTTCTTT.